Listed here are 32 T cell receptor beta chains from one sample, sequenced in a study of blood T cell repertoires in COVID-19. The protocol was immunoSEQ multiplex PCR, while the TCRdb copy is restricted to in-frame clones and leaves out a portion. The sample contains over 60,000 clones, roughly 82% of which appear only once. The sequenced sample was peripheral blood. These TCRs come from a man older than 75 with active COVID-19.

This clone was picked up one time. The genes are TRBV7-3 and TRBJ2-2; 7 nucleotides agree with TRBD2. The trim removed 5 bases at V and 1 base at J, leaving 10 bases unmatched. CDR1 is SGHTA, CDR2 FQGTGA, per germline. The CDR3 totals 17 residues. CDR3: CASSRSGASGNTGELFF. The DNA for the CDR3 is TGTGCCAGCAGCCGCAGCGGGGCTAGCGGGAACACCGGGGAGCTGTTTTTT.

The J gene is TRBJ2-1, the V gene TRBV7-2; D is ambiguous. Germline V gives CDR1 SGHTA, CDR2 FQGNSA. This CDR3 contains 11 residues. V dropped 2 bases and J dropped 8 bases, with 4 bases sitting between them. The CDR3 reads CASSLTDEQFF. The CDR3 nucleotides are TGTGCCAGCAGCTTAACGGATGAGCAGTTCTTC.

The rearrangement joins TRBV6-5 to TRBJ1-2; TRBD1 matches at 9 bases. Trimming removed 6 bases from V and 3 bases from J; junction bases left unmatched: 5. The V gene's germline CDR1 is MNHEY and CDR2 SVGAGI. The CDR3 has 14 residues. The CDR3 nucleotides read TGTGCCAGCAGGGGCGACAGGGGGTACTATGGCTACACCTTC. Translating gives CASRGDRGYYGYTF.

The chain employs TRBV7-9 and TRBJ2-7; the D is unclear. Germline-derived CDR1 and CDR2 are SEHNR and FQNEAQ (reference sequence). The ends were cut back, 4 bases at V and 3 bases at J, with 4 bases in the middle. The length of the CDR3 is 11 residues. The CDR3 nucleotides read TGTGCCAGCAGCTCCCACTACGAGCAGTACTTC. This sequence encodes CASSSHYEQYF.

This chain's CDR3 is CASSRDSANTEAFF. In DNA, the CDR3 is TGTGCCAGCTCCCGGGATTCGGCGAACACTGAAGCTTTCTTT. The V call is TRBV18, the J call TRBJ1-1; D call uncertain. The V gene's germline CDR1 is KGHSH and CDR2 LQKENI. The CDR3 sequence is 14 residues long. Trimming removed 6 bases at V and 1 base at J, with 12 bases between.

The chain joins TRBV7-8 to TRBJ1-1; 9 bases line up with TRBD1. After removal of 1 base from V and 5 bases from J, the junction contained 2 bases not matched to a gene. CDR1 and CDR2 (germline): SGHVS, FQNEAQ. The CDR3 is made up of 14 amino acids. The CDR3 DNA is TGTGCCAGCAGCTTAGGCGACAGGGGGACTGAAGCTTTCTTT. It is translated as CASSLGDRGTEAFF.

The V call is TRBV4-1, the J call TRBJ1-2; D gene uncertain. V was clipped by 0 bases and J by 11 bases, with 13 bases between them. This CDR3 is 13 amino acids long. Germline V gives CDR1 MGHRA, CDR2 YSYEKL. CDR3 coding DNA: TGCGCCAGCAGCCAAGATCGCGGCGGAACTTACACCTTC. It codes for CASSQDRGGTYTF.

This chain connects TRBV6-5 to TRBJ1-2, with D possibly TRBD1 on 5 matching bases. The CDR3 extends over 13 amino acids. Trimming left V 8 bases short and J 2 bases short, with 12 bases between. The germline gives CDR1 MNHEY, CDR2 SVGAGI. The CDR3 reads CASDSGGNYGYTF. The CDR3 nucleotides are TGTGCCAGCGACAGCGGGGGAAACTATGGCTACACCTTC.

CDR3 in DNA: TGTGCCAGCTCACCAGCACAAGTTAATGAAAAACTGTTTTTT. Encoded protein: CASSPAQVNEKLFF. The V call is TRBV18, the J call TRBJ1-4; no firm D call. The CDR3 is 14 amino acids. V lost 2 bases and J 4 bases, leaving 8 bases between the germline ends. Germline-derived CDR1 and CDR2 are KGHSH and LQKENI.

The sample holds one count of this clone. The genes are TRBV7-3 and TRBJ2-1; D ambiguous. The CDR3 spans 13 residues. Germline CDR1 is SGHTA and CDR2 is FQGTGA. V was clipped by 8 bases and J by 5 bases, with 13 bases between them. CDR3 loop: CASGSYLDNEQFF. The CDR3 nucleotides are TGTGCCAGCGGTTCCTACTTGGACAATGAGCAGTTCTTC.

This chain links TRBV15 with TRBJ2-1, with unresolved D. Germline V lookup: CDR1 LNHNV, CDR2 YYDKDF (reference sequence). The CDR3 is 12 residues long. V dropped 4 bases and J dropped 5 bases, with 6 bases sitting between them. Here the CDR3 reads CATSTQNNEQFF. The CDR3, as DNA: TGTGCCACCAGCACCCAGAACAATGAGCAGTTCTTC.

This clone has just one count. The chain carries TRBV4-1 and TRBJ2-7; 11 positions agree with TRBD1. The J segment lost 6 bases and the V segment lost 8 bases, leaving 3 bases of the junction unmatched. CDR3 length: 12 amino acids. CDR1 is MGHRA, CDR2 YSYEKL, per germline. The CDR3 loop is CASGDRGSEQYF. The CDR3 nucleotides are TGCGCCAGCGGGGACAGGGGGAGCGAGCAGTACTTC.

This rearrangement joins TRBV3-1 (or the pseudogene TRBV3-2) to TRBJ2-2; D is perhaps TRBD2 (5 bases). V dropped 0 bases and J dropped 4 bases, with 9 bases sitting between them. The length of the CDR3 is 15 residues. CDR1 is LGHDT, CDR2 YNNKEL, per germline (reference sequence). Here the CDR3 reads CASSQDWRTTGELFF. The CDR3 bases are TGTGCCAGCAGCCAAGATTGGAGGACCACCGGGGAGCTGTTTTTT.

CDR3 protein: CASSYREANYGYTF. The CDR3 nucleotides are TGCGCCAGCAGTTACCGGGAAGCTAACTATGGCTACACCTTC. V and J are TRBV5-1 and TRBJ1-2, with unresolved D. The germline V gene encodes CDR1 SGHRS and CDR2 YFSETQ. With 5 bases removed from V and 0 bases from J, the gap between germline ends came to 11 bases. The CDR3 consists of 14 residues.

The chain is built from TRBV27 and TRBJ2-7, with 7 bases aligning to TRBD1. Germline-derived CDR1 and CDR2 are MNHEY and SMNVEV (reference sequence). CDR3 size: 15 residues. V gave up 5 bases and J gave up 2 bases; unmatched junction bases: 9. CDR3 in DNA: TGTGCCAGCAGTATATACAGGGGACCCCCCTACGAGCAGTACTTC. Translation: CASSIYRGPPYEQYF.

The table lists this clone with a count of one. The chain carries TRBV5-6 and TRBJ2-7; D gene unclear. The CDR3 is 16 residues long. The germline CDR1 and CDR2 sequences are SGHDT and YYEEEE. V dropped 1 base and J dropped 2 bases, with 16 bases sitting between them. CDR3 sequence (DNA): TGTGCCAGCAGCTTGAGGCCGTTACGGGTAGCCTACGAGCAGTACTTC. Protein product: CASSLRPLRVAYEQYF.

The rearrangement joins TRBV18 to TRBJ1-2, with 9 bases that match TRBD1. This CDR3 comprises 13 residues. The V and J ends lost 3 bases and 6 bases, in that order; junction bases with no gene match: 2. In germline, CDR1 is KGHSH, CDR2 LQKENI. The CDR3 region is CASSPGTGNGYTF. In DNA, the CDR3 is TGTGCCAGCTCACCCGGGACAGGGAATGGCTACACCTTC.

The table lists this clone with a few counts. V usage is TRBV4-3 and J usage is TRBJ2-1; 7 positions match TRBD2. The J segment lost 8 bases and the V segment lost 1 base, leaving 11 bases of the junction unmatched. The CDR3 extends over 16 amino acids. The V gene's germline CDR1 is LGHNA and CDR2 YSLEER. The CDR3 here is CASSQGVSGNHDEQFF. The CDR3 bases are TGCGCCAGCAGCCAAGGAGTAAGCGGGAATCACGATGAGCAGTTCTTC.

The J gene is TRBJ2-3, the V gene TRBV19; 9 bases line up with TRBD1. With V trimmed by 6 bases and J by 2 bases, 3 bases remained unmatched. Germline V lookup: CDR1 LNHDA, CDR2 SQIVND (reference sequence). This CDR3 spans 14 amino acids. The CDR3 loop is CASRDRGFTDTQYF. In DNA, the CDR3 is TGTGCCAGTAGGGACAGGGGTTTCACAGATACGCAGTATTTT.

The chain couples TRBV3-1 (or the pseudogene TRBV3-2) to TRBJ2-3; TRBD2 matches at 9 bases. Germline CDR1 reads LGHDT; CDR2 reads YNNKEL (reference sequence). This CDR3 spans 16 amino acids. Trimming took 4 bases from V and 3 from J; bases not matched to a gene: 8. The CDR3 sequence is CASSRGGGRETDTQYF. DNA for the CDR3: TGTGCCAGCAGCCGAGGGGGCGGGAGGGAAACAGATACGCAGTATTTT.

The J gene is TRBJ2-6, the V gene TRBV6-2 or TRBV6-3; the D is unclear. With 0 bases removed from V and 1 base from J, the gap between germline ends came to 10 bases. The CDR3 runs to 17 residues. CDR1 MNHEY and CDR2 SVGEGT come from the germline V gene. CDR3 residues: CASSYSNLRSGANVLTF. The DNA for the CDR3 is TGTGCCAGCAGTTACTCTAACCTGAGATCTGGGGCCAACGTCCTGACTTTC.

The chain uses TRBV5-6 and TRBJ2-1, with D possibly matching TRBD1 (5 bases). V was pared by 3 bases and J by 0 bases, with 13 bases between. Looked up from germline, CDR1 is SGHDT and CDR2 is YYEEEE. The CDR3 runs to 16 residues. CDR3: CASSYGGAVSYNEQFF. CDR3 nucleotides: TGTGCCAGCAGCTACGGTGGGGCAGTCTCCTACAATGAGCAGTTCTTC.

The rearrangement links TRBV3-1 (or the pseudogene TRBV3-2) to TRBJ2-1; 12 nucleotides agree with TRBD2. Germline V CDR1 and CDR2: LGHDT, YNNKEL (reference sequence). The CDR3 runs 17 residues. V lost 3 bases to trimming and J lost 7 bases; unmatched junction nucleotides: 10. Written as DNA, the CDR3 is TGTGCCAGCAGCCAGACTAGCGGGGGAACATCTGGGAATGAGCAGTTCTTC. This encodes CASSQTSGGTSGNEQFF.

The chain uses TRBV11-2 and TRBJ2-2; D is unclear. Trimming stripped 3 bases from V and 5 bases from J, with 10 bases between. This CDR3 contains 14 residues. Germline CDR1 and CDR2: SGHAT and FQNNGV. The DNA of the CDR3 is TGTGCCAGCAGCTTCCAGCCGAGGACCGGGGAGCTGTTTTTT. It specifies CASSFQPRTGELFF.

V usage is TRBV7-2 and J usage is TRBJ2-1; 11 nucleotides line up with TRBD2. The CDR3 length is 17 residues. In germline, CDR1 is SGHTA, CDR2 FQGNSA. Losses at the gene ends were 0 bases for V and 7 bases for J; bases not matched to a gene: 8. CDR3 sequence reads: CASSLAQVAGGRNEQFF. The CDR3 DNA follows: TGTGCCAGCAGCTTAGCCCAGGTAGCGGGGGGGCGGAATGAGCAGTTCTTC. Drawing the rest from reference TRBV7-2 and TRBJ2-1, the complete variable domain is GAGVSQSPSNKVTEKGKDVELRCDPISGHTALYWYRQSLGQGLEFLIYFQGNSAPDKSGLPSDRFSAERTGGSVSTLTIQRTQQEDSAVYLCASSLAQVAGGRNEQFFGPGTRLTVL.

The chain combines TRBV3-1 (or the pseudogene TRBV3-2) with TRBJ1-2; TRBD1 might be the D (6 bases). The V gene lost 4 bases and the J gene lost 7 bases, with 13 bases spanning the gap. CDR3 length: 13 residues. Germline loops: CDR1 LGHDT, CDR2 YNNKEL (reference sequence). CDR3 residues: CASSPQTGGGYTF. Here the CDR3 DNA reads TGTGCCAGCAGCCCCCAGACAGGAGGTGGCTACACCTTC.

The rearrangement uses TRBV5-6 and TRBJ2-2; a possible D gene is TRBD1 (5 bases). The CDR3 sequence is 15 residues long. Deletions cut 1 base from V and 5 bases from J, with 12 bases between. Germline V lookup: CDR1 SGHDT, CDR2 YYEEEE. The DNA for the CDR3 is TGTGCCAGCAGCTTGTCCAGGGTTAGGACCGGGGAGCTGTTTTTT. It encodes CASSLSRVRTGELFF.

This chain connects TRBV18 to TRBJ2-5; D may be TRBD2 (6 bases). V was clipped by 1 base and J by 5 bases, with 17 bases between them. The CDR3 extends over 16 amino acids. CDR1 KGHSH and CDR2 LQKENI come from the germline V gene. Written as DNA, the CDR3 is TGTGCCAGCTCACCACTCTACGCGGGGCCGGGGGAGACCCAGTACTTC. Translated: CASSPLYAGPGETQYF.

This clone appeared a single time. The chain links TRBV6-5 to TRBJ2-7; TRBD1 aligns across 10 bases. Looked up from germline, CDR1 is MNHEY and CDR2 is SVGAGI. After removal of 6 bases from V and 6 bases from J, the junction contained 8 bases not matched to a gene. CDR3 length equals 14 residues. The CDR3 region is CASSRDRGSVEQYF. Here the CDR3 DNA reads TGTGCCAGCAGCCGGGACAGGGGTTCGGTCGAGCAGTACTTC.

The V gene is TRBV3-1 (or the pseudogene TRBV3-2), the J gene TRBJ2-5; TRBD2 is a possible D gene (5 bases). This CDR3 spans 13 amino acids. Germline V gives CDR1 LGHDT, CDR2 YNNKEL (reference sequence). V was clipped by 4 bases and J by 5 bases, with 11 bases between them. Here the CDR3 DNA reads TGTGCCAGCAGCCTAGCGCACGTCGAGACCCAGTACTTC. It specifies CASSLAHVETQYF.

This chain connects TRBV6-2 or TRBV6-3 to TRBJ1-6, with a possible D match to TRBD1 (5 bases). This CDR3 contains 16 residues. V lost 3 bases and J lost 10, with 19 bases in between. CDR1 is MNHEY and CDR2 is SVGEGT in the germline V gene. The CDR3 loop reads CASSYFRVLGGSPLHF. The CDR3, as DNA: TGTGCCAGCAGTTATTTCAGGGTACTGGGTGGGTCACCCCTCCACTTT.

The rearrangement links TRBV29-1 to TRBJ2-4; possible D gene TRBD2, 6 bases. Germline lookup yields CDR1 SQVTM and CDR2 ANQGSEA. Trimming pared 0 bases from V and 7 bases from J, leaving 16 bases between. The CDR3 is 15 amino acids. As DNA, the CDR3 is TGCAGCGTTGAAGATCATTTCGGGGGAAGGAACATTCAGTACTTC. Its protein product is CSVEDHFGGRNIQYF.